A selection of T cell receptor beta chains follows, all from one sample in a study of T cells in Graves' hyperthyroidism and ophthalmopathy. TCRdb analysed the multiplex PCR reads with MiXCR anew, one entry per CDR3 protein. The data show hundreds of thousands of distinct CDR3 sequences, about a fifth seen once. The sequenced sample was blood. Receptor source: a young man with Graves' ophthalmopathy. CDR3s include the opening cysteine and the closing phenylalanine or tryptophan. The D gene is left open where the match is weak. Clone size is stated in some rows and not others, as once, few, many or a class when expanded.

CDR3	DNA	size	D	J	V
CASSPSGSVSYEQYF	TGTGCCAGCAGCCCCAGCGGGTCCGTCTCCTACGAGCAGTACTTC	-	-	TRBJ2-7	TRBV7-2
CASSLVSQAKNIQYF	TGTGCCAGCAGCTTAGTTAGTCAAGCCAAAAACATTCAGTACTTC	many	-	TRBJ2-4	TRBV7-2
CASSDGPGSQETQYF	TGTGCCAGCAGTGACGGGCCAGGGTCTCAAGAGACCCAGTACTTC	many	-	TRBJ2-5	TRBV6-1
CASSRGGGGTEAFF	TGCGCCAGCAGCCGGGGGGGAGGAGGCACTGAAGCTTTCTTT	-	-	TRBJ1-1	TRBV5-1
CASSGSGIYEQYF	TGTGCCAGCAGCGGTTCAGGGATCTACGAGCAGTACTTC	many	-	TRBJ2-7	TRBV12-3/TRBV12-4
CAWINMNTEAFF	TGTGCCTGGATAAACATGAACACTGAAGCTTTCTTT	many	-	TRBJ1-1	TRBV30
CASSYRLAEETQYF	TGTGCCAGCAGCTATAGACTAGCGGAAGAGACCCAGTACTTC	few	TRBD2	TRBJ2-5	TRBV5-6
CASSNGAYTGETQYF	TGTGCCAGCAGTAATGGGGCGTATACTGGAGAGACCCAGTACTTC	-	-	TRBJ2-5	TRBV28
CSANRGTYEQYF	TGCAGTGCCAACAGGGGGACCTACGAGCAGTACTTC	many	TRBD1	TRBJ2-7	TRBV20-1
CATSRDRFRVTATNEKLFF	TGTGCCACCAGCAGAGATCGGTTTAGGGTGACCGCAACTAATGAAAAACTGTTTTTT	-	-	TRBJ1-4	TRBV15
CSVGSGPRYNEQFF	TGCAGCGTTGGGTCAGGACCGCGCTACAATGAGCAGTTCTTC	-	-	TRBJ2-1	TRBV29-1
CASSLRTGSFYEQYF	TGTGCCAGCAGTTTACGGACAGGGAGTTTCTACGAGCAGTACTTC	few	TRBD1	TRBJ2-7	TRBV12-3/TRBV12-4
CASSQKGRLNTEAFF	TGTGCCAGCAGTCAAAAGGGACGGCTGAACACTGAAGCTTTCTTT	few	-	TRBJ1-1	TRBV6-1
CASSLYGQNNSPLHF	TGTGCCAGCAGTTTGTACGGGCAGAATAATTCACCCCTCCACTTT	-	-	TRBJ1-6	TRBV28
CSARDLDGGTNTDTQYF	TGCAGTGCTAGAGATCTTGACGGCGGCACAAACACAGATACGCAGTATTTT	-	-	TRBJ2-3	TRBV20-1
CASSLSGLTGNEQFF	TGTGCCAGCAGTTTATCGGGATTAACGGGGAATGAGCAGTTCTTC	few	-	TRBJ2-1	TRBV27
CASSQGDIKQYF	TGTGCCAGCAGCCAAGGGGACATCAAGCAGTATTTT	-	-	TRBJ2-3	TRBV3-1
CATSREDRGYEQYF	TGTGCCACCAGCAGAGAGGACAGGGGCTACGAGCAGTACTTC	few	TRBD1	TRBJ2-7	TRBV15
CASSLSVTGYNEKLFF	TGCGCCAGCAGCCTATCCGTGACAGGGTATAATGAAAAACTGTTTTTT	-	TRBD1	TRBJ1-4	TRBV5-1
CASSLGLVGTDTQYF	TGTGCCAGCAGCTTAGGACTAGTCGGCACAGATACGCAGTATTTT	-	TRBD2	TRBJ2-3	TRBV5-4
CASTPWGRREGVRQETQYF	TGTGCCAGCACCCCGTGGGGGCGGCGGGAGGGTGTAAGGCAAGAGACCCAGTACTTC	many	TRBD2	TRBJ2-5	TRBV28
CSADSGTSGRLGTYEQYF	TGCAGTGCTGACTCCGGGACTAGCGGGAGGTTGGGGACCTACGAGCAGTACTTC	few	TRBD2	TRBJ2-7	TRBV20-1
CASSLTSGKETQYF	TGTGCCAGCAGCTTGACTAGCGGAAAAGAGACCCAGTACTTC	-	TRBD2	TRBJ2-5	TRBV5-4
CASSRQGPYNSPLHF	TGTGCCAGCAGCCGACAGGGCCCCTATAATTCACCCCTCCACTTT	few	TRBD1	TRBJ1-6	TRBV12-3/TRBV12-4
CASSEGDYLRSTEAFF	TGTGCCAGCAGTGAAGGGGACTACTTGAGGAGCACTGAAGCTTTCTTT	many	-	TRBJ1-1	TRBV2
CSAQPSGRAWSYEQYF	TGCAGTGCTCAGCCCAGCGGGAGGGCCTGGTCCTACGAGCAGTACTTC	-	TRBD2	TRBJ2-7	TRBV20-1
CSAPGQRLYEQYF	TGCAGCGCCCCGGGACAGAGATTGTACGAGCAGTACTTC	few	TRBD1	TRBJ2-7	TRBV20-1
CAIRGASGRFSETQYF	TGTGCCATCAGAGGGGCGAGCGGGAGGTTTTCTGAGACCCAGTACTTC	-	TRBD2	TRBJ2-5	TRBV10-3